Each of the 19 T cell receptor beta chains below was sequenced from the same sample in a study of blood T cell repertoires in COVID-19. Data came from immunoSEQ multiplex PCR; TCRdb stores just in-frame clones and leaves some out. The data contain some 300,000 clones, roughly 86% of them singletons. Material: PBMCs or T cells enriched from blood (not recorded which). These receptors were collected from a woman aged 30 to 39 who had recovered from COVID-19.

This clone was counted once. This chain uses TRBV5-1 with TRBJ2-7; the D gene is possibly TRBD2 (5 bases). The CDR3 is made up of 15 amino acids. Looked up from germline, CDR1 is SGHRS and CDR2 is YFSETQ. Trimming took 0 bases from V and 3 from J, leaving 13 bases between them. The CDR3 DNA reads TGCGCCAGCAGCTTGGATCTAGCCACGATCTACGAGCAGTACTTC. This translates into CASSLDLATIYEQYF.

J is TRBJ2-7 and V is TRBV29-1; D uncertain. Germline V gene lookup returns CDR1 SQVTM and CDR2 ANQGSEA. Trimming shortened V by 6 bases and J by 2 bases, and 17 bases separated the two germline ends. This CDR3 is built from 14 residues. CDR3 in DNA: TGCAGCGTACGGGTGGGTCCCGGTACCTACGAGCAGTACTTC. It yields the protein CSVRVGPGTYEQYF.

V gene TRBV5-1 combines with J gene TRBJ1-1, with D possibly being TRBD1 (6 bases). This CDR3 has 16 residues. V was trimmed by 4 bases and J by 1 base, leaving 17 bases between them. The germline gives CDR1 SGHRS, CDR2 YFSETQ. The CDR3 DNA reads as TGCGCCAGCAGCCTTGGTCCTGTGGGGGCGAACACTGAAGCTTTCTTT. Its translation: CASSLGPVGANTEAFF.

V and J are TRBV12-3 or TRBV12-4 and TRBJ2-7; tentative D call: TRBD2 (6 bases). This CDR3 contains 13 residues. V was pared by 2 bases and J by 5 bases, with 10 bases between. The CDR3: CASSLIPGDEQYF. Here the CDR3 DNA reads TGTGCCAGCAGTTTAATTCCGGGAGACGAGCAGTACTTC.

This clone was picked up a small number of times. J is TRBJ2-7 and V is TRBV4-1, with a tentative D call TRBD2 (6 bases). CDR1 MGHRA and CDR2 YSYEKL come from the germline V gene. The CDR3 runs 15 residues. The V end lost 4 bases, the J end lost 6 bases, and 19 bases lay between the germline ends. In DNA, the CDR3 is TGCGCCAGCAGCCGGCGGGAACTAGACCTGGGCGAGCAGTACTTC. Translating gives CASSRRELDLGEQYF.

This chain uses TRBV29-1 with TRBJ1-5; TRBD1 might be the D (5 bases). The CDR3 is 14 amino acids. CDR1 is SQVTM and CDR2 is ANQGSEA in the germline V gene. Deletions cut 4 bases from V and 0 bases from J, with 10 bases between. CDR3 nucleotide sequence: TGCAGCGTTGTTACAGGTTTTAGCAATCAGCCCCAGCATTTT. Its translation is CSVVTGFSNQPQHF.

The V call is TRBV10-1, the J call TRBJ2-5, with D perhaps matching TRBD2 (6 bases). The V end was cut by 2 bases, the J end by 1 base, with 17 bases between. The CDR3 is 17 residues long. Germline loops: CDR1 WNHNN, CDR2 SYGVQD (reference sequence). The CDR3 region is CASSEGSGGGLQETQYF. For the CDR3, the DNA is TGCGCCAGCAGTGAGGGATCCGGGGGAGGCCTCCAAGAGACCCAGTACTTC.

The genes are TRBV2 and TRBJ2-5, with D perhaps TRBD1 (5 bases). V was pared by 6 bases and J by 0 bases, with 8 bases between. From germline, CDR1 is SNHLY and CDR2 FYNNEI. The CDR3 has 13 amino acids. CDR3: CASSAGYQETQYF. The CDR3 DNA follows: TGTGCCAGCAGCGCAGGGTACCAAGAGACCCAGTACTTC. The full variable domain, its missing parts supplied by reference TRBV2 and TRBJ2-5, is EPEVTQTPSHQVTQMGQEVILRCVPISNHLYFYWYRQILGQKVEFLVSFYNNEISEKSEIFDDQFSVERPDGSNFTLKIRSTKLEDSAMYFCASSAGYQETQYFGPGTRLLVL.

The chain combines TRBV7-6 with TRBJ2-1, with TRBD1 matching 7 bases. The CDR3 has 17 amino acids. The V and J ends lost 4 bases and 2 bases, in that order; junction bases with no gene match: 11. Germline values: CDR1 SGHVS, CDR2 FNYEAQ. DNA of the CDR3: TGTGCCAGCAGCTCGAGCCCCGGGACAGCACCCTACAATGAGCAGTTCTTC. Translating it yields CASSSSPGTAPYNEQFF.

This clone appeared a few times. The V call is TRBV7-9, the J call TRBJ1-3, with D uncertain. The CDR3 covers 12 residues. Germline values: CDR1 SEHNR, CDR2 FQNEAQ (reference sequence). The V end lost 10 bases, the J end lost 0 bases, and 7 bases lay between the germline ends. The DNA for the CDR3 is TGTGCCACGGAGAGCTCTGGAAACACCATATATTTT. It yields the protein CATESSGNTIYF.

The chain employs TRBV9 and TRBJ2-5; the D gene is possibly TRBD2 (5 bases). V was trimmed by 4 bases and J by 5 bases, leaving 15 bases between them. Germline V gene data show CDR1 as SGDLS and CDR2 as YYNGEE. The CDR3 length is 14 residues. The CDR3 nucleotides read TGTGCCAGCAGCCCCACCTCCGGGGAGGAGACCCAGTACTTC. Translated: CASSPTSGEETQYF.

The chain has TRBV7-9 and TRBJ2-5, with a possible D match to TRBD1 (8 bases). The germline V gene has CDR1 SEHNR and CDR2 FQNEAQ (reference sequence). The V and J ends lost 5 bases and 4 bases respectively, with 17 bases between them. The length of the CDR3 is 15 residues. The CDR3 DNA is TGTGCCAGCAGCCCTCGGACAGGGAGGGGAGAGACCCAGTACTTC. Its translation is CASSPRTGRGETQYF.

The V gene is TRBV7-9, the J gene TRBJ1-2, with D perhaps TRBD1 (6 bases). The germline CDR1 and CDR2 sequences are SEHNR and FQNEAQ (reference sequence). The CDR3 covers 15 residues. Trimming removed 5 bases at V and 1 base at J, with 14 bases between. The CDR3 here is CASSAGTQNNYGYTF. The CDR3 coding sequence is TGTGCCAGCAGCGCCGGGACACAAAATAACTATGGCTACACCTTC.

V is TRBV2 and J is TRBJ1-5, with 7 bases identical to TRBD1. Trimming cost V 6 bases and J 3 bases; bases outside gene matches: 2. The CDR3 extends over 13 amino acids. The germline gives CDR1 SNHLY, CDR2 FYNNEI. CDR3 in amino acids: CASRGQFNQPQHF. The CDR3 region has the DNA TGTGCCAGCAGGGGACAGTTCAATCAGCCCCAGCATTTT.

The genes are TRBV7-9 and TRBJ2-7, with 8 nucleotides matching TRBD1. V dropped 6 bases and J dropped 3; count of bases not matched to a gene: 10. Germline V lookup: CDR1 SEHNR, CDR2 FQNEAQ (reference sequence). The CDR3 length is 15 residues. The CDR3 region is CASSSRTGFLYEQYF. In nucleotides, the CDR3 is TGTGCCAGCAGTTCTAGGACAGGGTTTCTCTACGAGCAGTACTTC.

The rearrangement joins TRBV5-5 to TRBJ2-1; 10 nucleotides match TRBD2. CDR3 length equals 15 residues. Germline V lookup: CDR1 SGHKS, CDR2 YYEKEE (reference sequence). V lost 2 bases and J lost 9; bases outside the gene matches: 8. The CDR3 nucleotides are TGTGCCAGCAGCTTAAGGACTAGCGGCTCCTCTGAGCAGTTCTTC. Its protein is CASSLRTSGSSEQFF. The full variable domain, rest sourced from reference TRBV5-5 and TRBJ2-1, is DAGVTQSPTHLIKTRGQQVTLRCSPISGHKSVSWYQQVLGQGPQFIFQYYEKEERGRGNFPDRFSARQFPNYSSELNVNALLLGDSALYLCASSLRTSGSSEQFFGPGTRLTVL.

A word on this clone: Other nucleotide sequences from this sample produce the same CDR3. The chain links TRBV29-1 to TRBJ1-2; perhaps TRBD1 as D (6 bases). V was shortened by 5 bases and J by 2 bases, with 9 bases between the two germline ends. Germline loops: CDR1 SQVTM, CDR2 ANQGSEA. This CDR3 has 12 residues. The CDR3 region is CSVTTGNYGYTF. The DNA of the CDR3 is TGCAGCGTTACCACAGGGAACTATGGCTACACCTTC. The full variable domain, its missing parts supplied by reference TRBV29-1 and TRBJ1-2, is SAVISQKPSRDICQRGTSLTIQCQVDSQVTMMFWYRQQPGQSLTLIATANQGSEATYESGFVIDKFPISRPNLTFSTLTVSNMSPEDSSIYLCSVTTGNYGYTFGSGTRLTVV.

The gene calls are TRBV11-3 and TRBJ2-4, with a weak D call TRBD1 (6 bases). V was pared by 5 bases and J by 4 bases, with 9 bases between. Germline CDR1 reads SGHNT; CDR2 reads YENEEA. The CDR3 totals 13 residues. The CDR3 sequence is CASSGTPKNIQYF. CDR3 in DNA: TGTGCCAGCAGCGGGACACCGAAAAACATTCAGTACTTC.

This clone appeared a few times. The chain couples TRBV2 to TRBJ2-2, with D unresolved. The germline CDR1 and CDR2 sequences are SNHLY and FYNNEI. This CDR3 is 16 amino acids long. V was trimmed by 0 bases and J by 0 bases, leaving 8 bases between them. The CDR3 bases are TGTGCCAGCAGTGAAGCATGGCAGACGAACACCGGGGAGCTGTTTTTT. Residues: CASSEAWQTNTGELFF.